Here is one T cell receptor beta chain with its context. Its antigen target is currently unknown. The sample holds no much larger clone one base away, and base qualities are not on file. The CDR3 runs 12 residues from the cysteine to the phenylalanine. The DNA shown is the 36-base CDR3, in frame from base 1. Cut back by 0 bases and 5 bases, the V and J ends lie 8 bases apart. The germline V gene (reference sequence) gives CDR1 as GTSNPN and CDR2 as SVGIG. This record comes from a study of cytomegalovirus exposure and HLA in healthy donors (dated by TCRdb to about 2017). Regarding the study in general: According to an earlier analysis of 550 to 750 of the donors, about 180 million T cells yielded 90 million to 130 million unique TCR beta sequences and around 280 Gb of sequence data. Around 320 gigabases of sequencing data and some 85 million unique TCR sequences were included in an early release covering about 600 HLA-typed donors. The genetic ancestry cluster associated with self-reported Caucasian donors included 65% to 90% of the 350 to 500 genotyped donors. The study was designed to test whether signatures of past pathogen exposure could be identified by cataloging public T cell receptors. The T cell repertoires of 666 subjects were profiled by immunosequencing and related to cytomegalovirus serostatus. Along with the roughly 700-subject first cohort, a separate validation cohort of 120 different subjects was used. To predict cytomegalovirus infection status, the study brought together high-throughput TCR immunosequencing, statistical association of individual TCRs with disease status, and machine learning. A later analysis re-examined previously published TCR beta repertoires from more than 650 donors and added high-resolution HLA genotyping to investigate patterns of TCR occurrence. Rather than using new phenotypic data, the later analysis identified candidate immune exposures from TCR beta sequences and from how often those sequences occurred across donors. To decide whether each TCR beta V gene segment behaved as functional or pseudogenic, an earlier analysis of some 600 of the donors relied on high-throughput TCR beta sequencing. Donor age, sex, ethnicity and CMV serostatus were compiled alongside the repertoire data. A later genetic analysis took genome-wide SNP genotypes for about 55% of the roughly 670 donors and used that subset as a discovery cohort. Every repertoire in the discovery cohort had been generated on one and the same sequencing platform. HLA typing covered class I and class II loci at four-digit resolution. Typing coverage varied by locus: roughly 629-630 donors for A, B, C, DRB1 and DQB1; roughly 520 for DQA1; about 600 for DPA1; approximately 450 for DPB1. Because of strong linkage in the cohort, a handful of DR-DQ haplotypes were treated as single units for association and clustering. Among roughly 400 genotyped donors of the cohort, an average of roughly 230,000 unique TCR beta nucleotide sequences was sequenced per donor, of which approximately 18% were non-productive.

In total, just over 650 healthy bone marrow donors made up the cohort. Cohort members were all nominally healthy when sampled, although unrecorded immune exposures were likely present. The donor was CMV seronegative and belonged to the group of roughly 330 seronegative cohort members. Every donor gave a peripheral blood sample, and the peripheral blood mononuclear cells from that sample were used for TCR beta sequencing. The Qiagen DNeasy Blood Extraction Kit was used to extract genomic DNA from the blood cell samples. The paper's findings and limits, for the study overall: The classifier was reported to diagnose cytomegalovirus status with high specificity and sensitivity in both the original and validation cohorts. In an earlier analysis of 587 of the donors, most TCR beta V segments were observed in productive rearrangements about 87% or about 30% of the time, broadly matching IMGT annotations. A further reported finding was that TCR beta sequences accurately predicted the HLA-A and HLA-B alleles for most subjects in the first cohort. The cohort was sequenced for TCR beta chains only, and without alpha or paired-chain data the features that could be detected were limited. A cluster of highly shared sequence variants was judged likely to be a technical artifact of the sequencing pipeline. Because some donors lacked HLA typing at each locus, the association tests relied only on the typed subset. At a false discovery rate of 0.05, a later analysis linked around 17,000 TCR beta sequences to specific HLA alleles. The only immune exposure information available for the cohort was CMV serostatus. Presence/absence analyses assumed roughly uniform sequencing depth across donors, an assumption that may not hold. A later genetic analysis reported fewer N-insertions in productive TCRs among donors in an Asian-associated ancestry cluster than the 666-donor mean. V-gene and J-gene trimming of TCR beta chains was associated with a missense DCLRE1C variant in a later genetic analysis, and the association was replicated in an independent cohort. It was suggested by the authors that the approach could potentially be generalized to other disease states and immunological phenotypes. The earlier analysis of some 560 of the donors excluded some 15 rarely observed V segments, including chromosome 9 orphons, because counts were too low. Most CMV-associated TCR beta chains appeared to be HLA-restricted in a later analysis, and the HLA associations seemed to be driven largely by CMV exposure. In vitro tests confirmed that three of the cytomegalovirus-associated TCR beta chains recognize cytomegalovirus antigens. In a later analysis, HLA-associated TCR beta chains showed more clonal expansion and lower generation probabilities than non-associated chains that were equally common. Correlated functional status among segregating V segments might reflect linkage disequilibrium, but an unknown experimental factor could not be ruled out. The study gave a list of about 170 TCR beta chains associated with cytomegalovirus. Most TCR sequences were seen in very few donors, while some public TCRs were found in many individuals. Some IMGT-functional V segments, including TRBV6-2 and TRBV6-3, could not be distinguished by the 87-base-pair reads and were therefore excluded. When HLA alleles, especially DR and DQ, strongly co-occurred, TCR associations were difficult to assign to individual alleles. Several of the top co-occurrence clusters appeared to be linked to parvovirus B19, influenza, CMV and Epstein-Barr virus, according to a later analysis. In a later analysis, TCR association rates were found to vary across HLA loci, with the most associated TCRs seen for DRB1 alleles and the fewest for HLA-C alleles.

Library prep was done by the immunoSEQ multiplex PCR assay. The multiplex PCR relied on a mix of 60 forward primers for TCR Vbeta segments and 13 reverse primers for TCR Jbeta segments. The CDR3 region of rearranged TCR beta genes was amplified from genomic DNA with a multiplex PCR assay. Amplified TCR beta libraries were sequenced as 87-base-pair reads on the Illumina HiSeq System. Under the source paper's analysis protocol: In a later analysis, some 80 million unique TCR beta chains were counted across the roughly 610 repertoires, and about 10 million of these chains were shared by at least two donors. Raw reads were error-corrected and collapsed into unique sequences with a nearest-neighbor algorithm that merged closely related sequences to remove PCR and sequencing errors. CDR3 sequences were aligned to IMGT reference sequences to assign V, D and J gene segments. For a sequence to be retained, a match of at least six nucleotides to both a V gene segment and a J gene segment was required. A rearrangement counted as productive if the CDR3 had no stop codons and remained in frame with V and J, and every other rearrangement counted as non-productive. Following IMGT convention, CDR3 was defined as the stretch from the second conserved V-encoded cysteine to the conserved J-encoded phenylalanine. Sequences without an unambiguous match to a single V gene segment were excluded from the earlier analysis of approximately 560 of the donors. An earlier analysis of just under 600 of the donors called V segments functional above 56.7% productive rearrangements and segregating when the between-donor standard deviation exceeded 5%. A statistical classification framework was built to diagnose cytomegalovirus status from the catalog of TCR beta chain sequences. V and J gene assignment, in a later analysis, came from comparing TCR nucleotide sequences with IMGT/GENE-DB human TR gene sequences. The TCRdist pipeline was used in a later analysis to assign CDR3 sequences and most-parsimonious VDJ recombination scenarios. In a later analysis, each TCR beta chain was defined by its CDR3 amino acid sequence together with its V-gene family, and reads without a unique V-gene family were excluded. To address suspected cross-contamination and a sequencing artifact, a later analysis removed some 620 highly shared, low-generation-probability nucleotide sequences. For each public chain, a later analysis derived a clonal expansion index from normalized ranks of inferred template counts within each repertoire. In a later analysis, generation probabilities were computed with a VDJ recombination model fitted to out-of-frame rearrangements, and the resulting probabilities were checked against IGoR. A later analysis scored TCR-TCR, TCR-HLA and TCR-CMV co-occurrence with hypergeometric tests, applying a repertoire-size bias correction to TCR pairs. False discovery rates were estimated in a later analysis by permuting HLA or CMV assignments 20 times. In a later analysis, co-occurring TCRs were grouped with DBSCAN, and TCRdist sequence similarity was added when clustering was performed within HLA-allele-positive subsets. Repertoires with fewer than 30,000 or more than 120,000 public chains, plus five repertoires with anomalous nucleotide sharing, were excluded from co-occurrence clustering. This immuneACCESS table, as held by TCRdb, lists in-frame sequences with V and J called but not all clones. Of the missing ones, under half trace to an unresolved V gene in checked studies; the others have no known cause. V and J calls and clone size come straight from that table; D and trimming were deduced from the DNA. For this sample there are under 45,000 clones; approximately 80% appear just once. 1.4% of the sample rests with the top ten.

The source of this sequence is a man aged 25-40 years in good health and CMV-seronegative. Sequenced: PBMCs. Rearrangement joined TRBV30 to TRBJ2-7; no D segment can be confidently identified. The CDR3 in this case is CAWSVLVNEQYF. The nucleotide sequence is TGTGCCTGGAGTGTACTGGTGAACGAGCAGTACTTC.